Listed below are T cell receptor beta chains from one sample, sequenced in a study of OX40 agonist ivuxolimab in advanced cancers. Some clones are missing from TCRdb's copy, which holds only in-frame ones; the method was immunoSEQ multiplex PCR. Counted here are around 15,000 clones, around three quarters occurring once; the ten biggest clones make up roughly 35%. The sequencing here drew on CD4+ or CD8+ T cells sorted from blood, taken in a trial of the OX40 agonist ivuxolimab. Receptors originate from an adult with an advanced solid tumor such as melanoma, head and neck, liver or kidney cancer. Both conserved end residues are part of each CDR3. D genes are given only for firm matches. Expanded clones are given a class, and other clones once, few, many or no size at all.

j_call clone_size v_call d_call cdr3_nt cdr3_aa
TRBJ2-6 . TRBV19 TRBD1 TGTGCCAGTAGTGCACAGGGGGCGGCTGGGGCCAACGTCCTGACTTTC CASSAQGAAGANVLTF
TRBJ1-4 . TRBV9 . TGTGCCAGCAGCCCTTTCGGGACTAATGAAAAACTGTTTTTT CASSPFGTNEKLFF
TRBJ1-1 . TRBV5-4 . TGTGCCAGCAGCTTTCGGGGAAACACTGAAGCTTTCTTT CASSFRGNTEAFF
TRBJ2-2 few TRBV5-1 TRBD2 TGCGCCAGCAGCCACCTAGCGGGAGGAGGGTACACCGGGGAGCTGTTTTTT CASSHLAGGGYTGELFF
TRBJ1-3 . TRBV6-6 . TGTGCCAGCAGTGGGGTTTCCTCTGGAAACACCATATATTTT CASSGVSSGNTIYF
TRBJ2-3 . TRBV30 . TGTGCCTGGAGTGTTGGGGGGACAGATACGCAGTATTTT CAWSVGGTDTQYF
TRBJ2-2 . TRBV30 . TGTGCCTGGAGTGGTAACATTGTCGGGGAGCTGTTTTTT CAWSGNIVGELFF
TRBJ1-4 . TRBV5-1 . TGCGCCAGCAGCCCCGGGGCAACAACTAATGAAAAACTGTTTTTT CASSPGATTNEKLFF
TRBJ2-1 . TRBV5-4 TRBD2 TGTGCCAGCAGCTTTAGAACTAGCGGGCGGGATGAGCAGTTCTTC CASSFRTSGRDEQFF
TRBJ2-1 . TRBV13 . TGTGCCAGCAGCTTAGGCCGGAGCTCCTACAATGAGCAGTTCTTC CASSLGRSSYNEQFF
TRBJ1-5 . TRBV29-1 . TGCAGCGTCGAAGGGCCTCAGCCCCAGCATTTT CSVEGPQPQHF
TRBJ1-2 . TRBV2 TRBD1 TGTGCCAGCAGTGAACGCCCGACAGGGCACCTCTATGGCTACACCTTC CASSERPTGHLYGYTF
TRBJ1-5 . TRBV15 . TGTGCCACCAGTTTAGGGCAGCTCAATCAGCCCCAGCATTTT CATSLGQLNQPQHF
TRBJ2-7 few TRBV27 . TGTGCCAGCAGTTTTTTAGGGGACGAGCAGTACTTC CASSFLGDEQYF
TRBJ1-6 . TRBV27 . TGTGCCAGCAGTGGACGTGGATCTAGGAATTCACCCCTCCACTTT CASSGRGSRNSPLHF
TRBJ2-7 . TRBV4-1 TRBD2 TGCGCCAGCAGCCAAGGGCCTAGCGGGACCTACGAGCAGTACTTC CASSQGPSGTYEQYF
TRBJ2-7 . TRBV5-6 TRBD2 TGTGCCAGCAGCTTAGAAGGGGTAGCGGGATACGAGCAGTACTTC CASSLEGVAGYEQYF
TRBJ2-3 . TRBV9 . TGTGCCAGCAGCGCCCCCGGGAACCCAGATACGCAGTATTTT CASSAPGNPDTQYF
TRBJ2-2 . TRBV29-1 . TGCAGCGTTCACCAGGGGAACACCGGGGAGCTGTTTTTT CSVHQGNTGELFF
TRBJ1-4 once TRBV6-5 . TGTGCCAGCAGTATCCGGGGCGAAAAACTGTTTTTT CASSIRGEKLFF
TRBJ1-1 . TRBV5-1 TRBD1 TGCGCCAGCAGCTTCGACAGGGGCCACATGAACACTGAAGCTTTCTTT CASSFDRGHMNTEAFF
TRBJ2-3 . TRBV4-1 TRBD2 TGCGCCAGCAGCCACGGGACTAGCGGATACACAGATACGCAGTATTTT CASSHGTSGYTDTQYF
TRBJ2-7 medium-sized TRBV5-1 TRBD1 TGCGCCAGCAGCTTTGGGACAGGGTCCTACGAGCAGTACTTC CASSFGTGSYEQYF
TRBJ2-1 . TRBV5-1 TRBD2 TGCGCCAGCAGCTTGGTTGGGAGGGCCGTCTACAATGAGCAGTTCTTC CASSLVGRAVYNEQFF
TRBJ1-1 . TRBV27 . TGTGCCAGCATCCCCGACCGGCGAAGCACTGAAGCTTTCTTT CASIPDRRSTEAFF
TRBJ1-1 . TRBV27 . TGTGCCAGCAGGACAGGTGGCACTGAAGCTTTCTTT CASRTGGTEAFF
TRBJ2-3 . TRBV19 . TGTGCCAGTAGTGTGCTGGCGGAGATAACAGATACGCAGTATTTT CASSVLAEITDTQYF
TRBJ1-2 . TRBV28 TRBD1 TGTGCCAGCAGCCCCAGGGGGGCCGAAGGCTACACCTTC CASSPRGAEGYTF
TRBJ2-5 . TRBV19 TRBD2 TGTGCCAGTACCCCACTAGCGGGAGGGGGGGAGACCCAGTACTTC CASTPLAGGGETQYF
TRBJ2-5 . TRBV4-1 . TGCGCCAGCAGCCAAGCCGTTGGGCAAGAGACCCAGTACTTC CASSQAVGQETQYF
TRBJ2-5 . TRBV6-5 . TGTGCCAGCAGTGCAGGGAGTGAGACCCAGTACTTC CASSAGSETQYF
TRBJ1-4 . TRBV6-1 . TGTGCCAGCAGTGTCCAAGGGACCGTTGAAAAACTGTTTTTT CASSVQGTVEKLFF
TRBJ2-3 . TRBV5-4 TRBD2 TGTGCCAGCAGCTTGTTCAGCGGGGGGACCGCCACAGATACGCAGTATTTT CASSLFSGGTATDTQYF
TRBJ2-3 . TRBV5-1 TRBD2 TGCGCCAGCAGCCCCGGACTAGGTGGGGCCCCAGATACGCAGTATTTT CASSPGLGGAPDTQYF
TRBJ2-1 . TRBV11-2 . TGTGCCAGCAGAGCTGGGGGCGGCTACAATGAGCAGTTCTTC CASRAGGGYNEQFF
TRBJ1-5 . TRBV15 TRBD1 TGTGCCACCTCCGGGACAGGGACCAATCAGCCCCAGCATTTT CATSGTGTNQPQHF
TRBJ2-5 . TRBV6-6 . TGTGCCAGCAACAAGGGAGAGGAGACCCAGTACTTC CASNKGEETQYF
TRBJ2-1 . TRBV7-9 TRBD2 TGTGCCAGCTTACCTAGCGGGAGAGAGAGCAATGAGCAGTTCTTC CASLPSGRESNEQFF
TRBJ1-4 medium-sized TRBV9 . TGTGCCAGCAGCGGACCACCAGCGCCTAATGAAAAACTGTTTTTT CASSGPPAPNEKLFF
TRBJ2-5 . TRBV6-6 TRBD2 TGTGCCAGCAGCCCTCCTGTGGGACTAGGGCAAGAGACCCAGTACTTC CASSPPVGLGQETQYF
TRBJ2-5 . TRBV7-6 . TGTGCCAGCAGCTTAATGCTCGGGGGAGAGACCCAGTACTTC CASSLMLGGETQYF
TRBJ2-7 . TRBV27 . TGTGCCAGCAGTTTACGGGGGATCTACGAGCAGTACTTC CASSLRGIYEQYF
TRBJ2-7 . TRBV7-2 TRBD1 TGTGCCAGCAGCTTCCCGGGACAGGGGATCTACGAGCAGTACTTC CASSFPGQGIYEQYF
TRBJ2-3 . TRBV7-9 . TGTGCCAGCAGCTTAGGCACAGATACGCAGTATTTT CASSLGTDTQYF
TRBJ2-1 few TRBV9 . TGTGCCAGCAGCATAACGCGGGCCGGGAATGAGCAGTTCTTC CASSITRAGNEQFF
TRBJ2-2 few TRBV6-1 TRBD1 TGTGCCAGCAGCACCGGGACAGGGAACACCGGGGAGCTGTTTTTT CASSTGTGNTGELFF
TRBJ1-1 . TRBV19 . TGTGCCAGTAGTATAGGGAAAGGGGGAGCTTTCTTT CASSIGKGGAFF
TRBJ2-7 . TRBV28 TRBD2 TGTGCCAGCAGCCTTAGCGGGTACTCCTACGAGCAGTACTTC CASSLSGYSYEQYF
TRBJ2-5 . TRBV7-3 . TGTGCCAGCAGCAATGACGGAACTTCGGCCCAGTACTTC CASSNDGTSAQYF
TRBJ2-5 . TRBV6-6 TRBD1 TGTGCCAGCAGTTTCCGGACAGGGCCAGGAGAGACCCAGTACTTC CASSFRTGPGETQYF
TRBJ1-4 . TRBV28 TRBD1 TGTGCCAGCAGCCTAGACAGGGGGCGAGAAAAACTGTTTTTT CASSLDRGREKLFF
TRBJ1-4 . TRBV6-6 . TGTGCCAGCGCCCGGGAACAGGGAAACGTAAAACTGTTTTTT CASAREQGNVKLFF
TRBJ2-1 . TRBV6-1 TRBD2 TGTGCCAGCAGTGAAGCCCCTAGCGGGGTTTACAATGAGCAGTTCTTC CASSEAPSGVYNEQFF
TRBJ2-7 few TRBV11-2 . TGTGCCAGCAGCCCGGGTGGTGAGCAGTACTTC CASSPGGEQYF
TRBJ2-5 . TRBV2 . TGTGCCAGCACCAAATCGGGACCCCAGGTCGAGACCCAGTACTTC CASTKSGPQVETQYF
TRBJ2-7 . TRBV29-1 . TGCAGCGTTGAGGGCAGCTCCTACGAGCAGTACTTC CSVEGSSYEQYF
TRBJ1-5 . TRBV6-1 . TGTGCCAGCGGAACTTCGGCCAATCAGCCCCAGCATTTT CASGTSANQPQHF
TRBJ2-3 . TRBV12-5 TRBD2 TGTGCTAGTGGTCCAGGTGCCGCTCTGGGCGGGGGAGCAGATACGCAGTATTTT CASGPGAALGGGADTQYF
TRBJ1-5 once TRBV4-1 . TGCGCCAGCAGCCCCGGACGGGACAATCAGCCCCAGCATTTT CASSPGRDNQPQHF